The next 17 T cell receptor beta chains were all read from a single sample in a study of CD8+ T cells in alopecia areata. Once RNA had been extracted, it was reverse transcribed into cDNA to act as the sequencing template. Only in-frame clones appear in the TCRdb table, and some are missing; sequencing was by immunoSEQ multiplex PCR. The repertoire consists of some 170,000 clones, with 63% occurring once and the leading ten covering roughly 1.7%. This specimen consisted of CD4+ T cells sorted from blood, obtained at week 0. Receptors originate from a human donor with alopecia areata.

This clone turned up a few times. This sequence joins TRBV5-5 and TRBJ2-5, with D possibly being TRBD1 (6 bases). CDR3 length equals 18 residues. CDR1 and CDR2 from the germline V gene are SGHKS and YYEKEE (reference sequence). V was cut by 1 base and J by 4 bases, with 23 bases left in between. CDR3 sequence: CASSLTLMRAGAGETQYF. CDR3 coding DNA: TGTGCCAGCAGCTTGACGTTGATGAGGGCAGGGGCAGGAGAGACCCAGTACTTC.

A word on this clone: Additional DNA sequences in this sample encode the identical CDR3. V is TRBV30 and J is TRBJ1-1; D is unresolved. Looked up from germline, CDR1 is GTSNPN and CDR2 is SVGIG (reference sequence). Trimming pared 0 bases from V and 2 bases from J, leaving 4 bases between. The CDR3 totals 12 residues. CDR3 nucleotide sequence: TGTGCCTGGAGTGTACGAAACACTGAAGCTTTCTTT. Its translation: CAWSVRNTEAFF.

This CDR3 reads CAWNGGGGQPQHF. The CDR3 DNA is TGTGCCTGGAATGGAGGGGGCGGCCAGCCCCAGCATTTT. This sequence joins TRBV30 and TRBJ1-5; 7 bases agree with TRBD1. The CDR3 consists of 13 residues. V was clipped by 4 bases and J by 7 bases; unmatched bases: 7. CDR1 is GTSNPN and CDR2 is SVGIG in the germline V gene (reference sequence).

Regarding this clone: The sample holds other DNA sequences that translate to the same CDR3. The rearrangement joins TRBV30 to TRBJ1-1; D unresolved. Germline V CDR1 and CDR2: GTSNPN, SVGIG (reference sequence). Trimming stripped 0 bases from V and 1 base from J, with 9 bases between. This CDR3 has 14 residues. CDR3 sequence: CAWSVGLGNTEAFF. Written as DNA, the CDR3 is TGTGCCTGGAGTGTAGGCCTAGGGAACACTGAAGCTTTCTTT.

This clone was picked up a small number of times. V is TRBV5-6 and J is TRBJ2-1; 8 bases fit TRBD1. The germline V gene encodes CDR1 SGHDT and CDR2 YYEEEE. J gave up 2 bases and V 4 bases, and 5 bases lay outside the gene matches. The CDR3 consists of 15 residues. The CDR3 protein is CASSGQGLTYNEQFF. The CDR3 DNA follows: TGTGCCAGCAGCGGACAGGGTTTGACCTACAATGAGCAGTTCTTC. Looking up the rest from reference TRBV5-6 and TRBJ2-1 gives the full variable domain: DAGVTQSPTHLIKTRGQQVTLRCSPKSGHDTVSWYQQALGQGPQFIFQYYEEEERQRGNFPDRFSGHQFPNYSSELNVNALLLGDSALYLCASSGQGLTYNEQFFGPGTRLTVL.

V and J are TRBV7-2 and TRBJ1-5; a possible D gene is TRBD1 (5 bases). This CDR3 is 16 amino acids long. The V gene lost 0 bases and the J gene lost 6 bases, with 15 bases spanning the gap. The germline gives CDR1 SGHTA, CDR2 FQGNSA. The CDR3: CASSLAGGGRGQPQHF. CDR3 coding DNA: TGTGCCAGCAGCTTAGCGGGTGGGGGACGGGGTCAGCCCCAGCATTTT.

V is TRBV18 and J is TRBJ2-7, with D possibly TRBD1 on 6 matching bases. The V gene's germline CDR1 is KGHSH and CDR2 LQKENI. V lost 5 bases, J lost 0 bases, and 14 bases lay in between. The CDR3 is 15 residues long. For the CDR3, the DNA is TGTGCCAGCTCAGCCGGGACACAGAGCTCCTACGAGCAGTACTTC. It codes for CASSAGTQSSYEQYF.

This chain links TRBV29-1 with TRBJ2-7, with TRBD1 identical over 7 bases. This CDR3 has 12 residues. Germline V gene sequence: CDR1 SQVTM, CDR2 ANQGSEA. The V and J ends lost 4 bases and 3 bases, in that order; junction bases with no gene match: 3. The CDR3 here is CSVGDRVYEQYF. The CDR3 DNA sequence: TGCAGCGTTGGAGACAGGGTCTACGAGCAGTACTTC.

V and J are TRBV7-2 and TRBJ2-7, with TRBD2 matching 13 bases. This CDR3 contains 16 residues. The junction had 14 bases not matched to a gene; V was cut back by 11 bases and J by 4 bases. From germline, CDR1 is SGHTA and CDR2 FQGNSA. The CDR3 protein is CASLNPGTSGKYEQYF. The CDR3, as DNA: TGTGCCTCCCTTAACCCCGGGACTAGCGGGAAGTACGAGCAGTACTTC.

The rearrangement uses TRBV29-1 and TRBJ2-1, with 7 positions matching TRBD2. The CDR3 is 15 amino acids. Losses at the gene ends were 6 bases for V and 2 bases for J; bases not matched to a gene: 10. Germline lookup yields CDR1 SQVTM and CDR2 ANQGSEA. CDR3 protein: CSVIERGVTYNEQFF. The CDR3 DNA reads TGCAGCGTCATCGAGCGGGGAGTAACCTACAATGAGCAGTTCTTC.

A few counts support this clone. The gene calls are TRBV29-1 and TRBJ2-3; D remains ambiguous. The CDR3 sequence is 14 residues long. Trimming took 4 bases from V and 0 from J, leaving 11 bases between them. Germline V gives CDR1 SQVTM, CDR2 ANQGSEA. The CDR3: CSVGGRPSTDTQYF. In nucleotides, the CDR3 is TGCAGCGTTGGCGGCAGGCCAAGCACAGATACGCAGTATTTT.

The rearrangement joins TRBV15 to TRBJ1-5; D uncertain. The CDR3 extends over 13 amino acids. The germline V gene has CDR1 LNHNV and CDR2 YYDKDF (reference sequence). Trimming removed 1 base from V and 6 bases from J, with 7 bases in between. In nucleotides, the CDR3 is TGTGCCACCAGCAGAGCTAGGATTCAGCCCCAGCATTTT. Translated, it gives CATSRARIQPQHF.

V usage is TRBV30 and J usage is TRBJ1-1, with D possibly matching TRBD1 (5 bases). CDR1 GTSNPN and CDR2 SVGIG come from the germline V gene (reference sequence). The germline V and J ends were trimmed by 4 bases and 0 bases, with 9 bases remaining between them. CDR3 length equals 13 residues. For the CDR3, the DNA is TGTGCCTGGAATACAGGCTTGAACACTGAAGCTTTCTTT. Protein sequence: CAWNTGLNTEAFF. Full variable domain (remainder filled in from reference TRBV30 and TRBJ1-1): SQTIHQWPATLVQPVGSPLSLECTVEGTSNPNLYWYRQAAGRGLQLLFYSVGIGQISSEVPQNLSASRPQDRQFILSSKKLLLSDSGFYLCAWNTGLNTEAFFGQGTRLTVV.

V usage is TRBV5-4 and J usage is TRBJ2-1; a weak D match, TRBD2 (5 bases). Germline V gene data show CDR1 as SGHNT and CDR2 as YYREEE (reference sequence). V was shortened by 4 bases and J by 7 bases, with 21 bases between the two germline ends. The CDR3 loop spans 16 amino acids. The CDR3 region has the DNA TGTGCCAGCAGCCCTCGTGAGGGAGTACCGGTAAATGAGCAGTTCTTC. Amino acid sequence: CASSPREGVPVNEQFF.

This clone was observed a few times. The rearrangement joins TRBV5-1 to TRBJ1-2, with 7 bases matching TRBD1. This CDR3 is built from 16 residues. Germline V gene data show CDR1 as SGHRS and CDR2 as YFSETQ. V was clipped by 4 bases and J by 4 bases; unmatched bases: 13. In DNA, the CDR3 is TGCGCCAGCAGCCTTGCCGAGAGGGGGCGGCTCTATGGCTACACCTTC. Translating gives CASSLAERGRLYGYTF.

The chain couples TRBV30 to TRBJ1-1; unclear D gene. Per the germline V gene, CDR1 is GTSNPN and CDR2 is SVGIG (reference sequence). CDR3 length: 11 residues. V was clipped by 5 bases and J by 7 bases, with 11 bases between them. The CDR3, as DNA: TGTGCCTGGTGGTTTCATAGTGAAGCTTTCTTT. This gives the protein CAWWFHSEAFF.

This chain connects TRBV5-6 to TRBJ2-1; 10 positions agree with TRBD1. Germline assignment: CDR1 SGHDT and CDR2 YYEEEE. There are 16 residues in the CDR3. The junction had 13 bases not matched to a gene; V was cut back by 6 bases and J by 7 bases. Written as DNA, the CDR3 is TGTGCCAGCACCCAACCCGGGACAGGGGTATTGAATGAGCAGTTCTTC. This translates into CASTQPGTGVLNEQFF.